This T cell receptor (beta chain) was identified in a study of control samples from healthy donors and cancer patients. V dropped 0 bases and J dropped 4; count of bases not matched to a gene: 5. CDR1 and CDR2 from the germline V gene are SGHRS and YFSETQ. The CDR3 covers 15 residues. This table comes from immunoSEQ multiplex PCR, and its TCRdb copy is limited to in-frame clones, with some not included. This table holds 150,000 to 180,000 clones, about 94% found once. Sequenced: blood. The V call is TRBV5-1, the J call TRBJ2-5; 8 bases agree with TRBD1. The TCR was taken from a man between 50 and 59 years old in good health. CDR3 coding DNA: TGCGCCAGCAGCTTGGCGGACAGGGTAGGAGAGACCCAGTACTTC. This encodes CASSLADRVGETQYF.